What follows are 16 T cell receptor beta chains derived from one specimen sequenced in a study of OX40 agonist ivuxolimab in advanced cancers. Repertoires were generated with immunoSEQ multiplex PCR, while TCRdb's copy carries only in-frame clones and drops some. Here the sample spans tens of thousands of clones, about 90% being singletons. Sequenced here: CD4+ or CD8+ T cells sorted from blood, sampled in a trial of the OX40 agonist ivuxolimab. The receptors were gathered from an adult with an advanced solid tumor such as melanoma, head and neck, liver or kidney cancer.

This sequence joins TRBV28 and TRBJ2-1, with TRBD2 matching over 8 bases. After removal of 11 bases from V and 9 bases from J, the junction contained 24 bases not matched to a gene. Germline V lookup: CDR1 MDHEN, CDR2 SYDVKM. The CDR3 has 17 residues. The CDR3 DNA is TGTGCCTCCACCTACCTTAGCGGGATGGGGCTTTTAACTGAGCAGTTCTTC. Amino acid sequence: CASTYLSGMGLLTEQFF.

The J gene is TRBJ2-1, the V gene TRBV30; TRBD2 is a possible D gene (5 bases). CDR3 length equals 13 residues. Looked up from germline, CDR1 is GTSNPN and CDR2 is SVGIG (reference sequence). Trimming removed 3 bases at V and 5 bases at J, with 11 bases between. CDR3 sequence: CAWSPAANNEQFF. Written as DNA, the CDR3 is TGTGCCTGGAGCCCAGCGGCGAACAATGAGCAGTTCTTC.

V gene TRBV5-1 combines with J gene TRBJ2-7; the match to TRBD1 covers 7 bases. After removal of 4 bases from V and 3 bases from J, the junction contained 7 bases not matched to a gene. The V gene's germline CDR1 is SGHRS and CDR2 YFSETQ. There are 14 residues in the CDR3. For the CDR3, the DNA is TGCGCCAGCAGCACCGGGACAGCGGTCTACGAGCAGTACTTC. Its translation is CASSTGTAVYEQYF.

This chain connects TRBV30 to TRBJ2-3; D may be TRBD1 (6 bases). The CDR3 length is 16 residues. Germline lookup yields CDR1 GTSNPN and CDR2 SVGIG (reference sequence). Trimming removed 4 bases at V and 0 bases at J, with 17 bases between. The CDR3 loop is CAWTVFGQSSTDTQYF. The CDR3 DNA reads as TGTGCCTGGACCGTGTTCGGACAGTCTAGCACAGATACGCAGTATTTT.

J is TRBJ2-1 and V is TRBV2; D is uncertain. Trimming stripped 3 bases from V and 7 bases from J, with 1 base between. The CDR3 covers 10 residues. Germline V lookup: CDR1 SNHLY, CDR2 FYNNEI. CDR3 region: CASSENEQFF. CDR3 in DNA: TGTGCCAGCAGTGAGAATGAGCAGTTCTTC.

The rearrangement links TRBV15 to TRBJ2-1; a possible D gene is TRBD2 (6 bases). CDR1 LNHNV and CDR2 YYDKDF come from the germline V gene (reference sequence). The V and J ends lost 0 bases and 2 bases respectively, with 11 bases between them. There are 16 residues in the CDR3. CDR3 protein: CATSRDNPSAYNEQFF. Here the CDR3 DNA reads TGTGCCACCAGCAGAGATAACCCTAGCGCCTACAATGAGCAGTTCTTC.

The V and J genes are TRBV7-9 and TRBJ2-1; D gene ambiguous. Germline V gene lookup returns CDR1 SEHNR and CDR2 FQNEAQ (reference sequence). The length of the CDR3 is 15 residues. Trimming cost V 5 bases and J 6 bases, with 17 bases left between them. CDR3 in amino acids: CASSPQVASSNEQFF. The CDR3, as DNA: TGTGCCAGCAGCCCCCAGGTGGCCAGTTCCAATGAGCAGTTCTTC.

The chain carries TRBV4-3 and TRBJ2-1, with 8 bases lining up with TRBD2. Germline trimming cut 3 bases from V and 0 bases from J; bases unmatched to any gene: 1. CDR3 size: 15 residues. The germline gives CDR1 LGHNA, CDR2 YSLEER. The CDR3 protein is CASSHREGSYNEQFF. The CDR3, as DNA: TGCGCCAGCAGCCACCGGGAGGGCTCCTACAATGAGCAGTTCTTC.

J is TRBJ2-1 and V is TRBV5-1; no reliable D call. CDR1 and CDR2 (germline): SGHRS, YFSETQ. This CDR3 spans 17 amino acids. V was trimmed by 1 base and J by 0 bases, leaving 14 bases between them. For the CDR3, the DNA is TGCGCCAGCAGCTTGCAATCGACGGCTAGCTCCTACAATGAGCAGTTCTTC. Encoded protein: CASSLQSTASSYNEQFF.

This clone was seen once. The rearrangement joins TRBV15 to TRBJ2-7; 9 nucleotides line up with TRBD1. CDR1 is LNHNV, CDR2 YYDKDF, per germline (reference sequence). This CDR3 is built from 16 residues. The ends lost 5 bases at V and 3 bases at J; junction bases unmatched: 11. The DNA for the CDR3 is TGTGCCACCAGCTCGGGCCACTCGGGACAGGGCTACGAGCAGTACTTC. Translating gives CATSSGHSGQGYEQYF.

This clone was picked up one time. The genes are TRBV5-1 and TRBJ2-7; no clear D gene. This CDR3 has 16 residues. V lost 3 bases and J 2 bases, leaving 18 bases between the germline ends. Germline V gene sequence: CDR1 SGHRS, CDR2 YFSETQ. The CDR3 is CASSYSDPDLAYEQYF. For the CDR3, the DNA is TGCGCCAGCAGCTATTCTGACCCGGACCTAGCCTACGAGCAGTACTTC.

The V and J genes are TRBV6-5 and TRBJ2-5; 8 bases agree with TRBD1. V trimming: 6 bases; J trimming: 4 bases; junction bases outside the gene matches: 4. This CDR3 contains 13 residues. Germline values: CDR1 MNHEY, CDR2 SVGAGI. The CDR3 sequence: CASRRTGRETQYF. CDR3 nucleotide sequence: TGTGCCAGCAGGAGGACAGGGCGAGAGACCCAGTACTTC.

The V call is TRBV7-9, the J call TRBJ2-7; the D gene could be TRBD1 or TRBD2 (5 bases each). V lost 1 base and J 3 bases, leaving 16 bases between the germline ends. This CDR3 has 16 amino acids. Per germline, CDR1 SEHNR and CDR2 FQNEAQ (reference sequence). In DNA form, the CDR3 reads TGTGCCAGCAGCTTAGATGAGGGGCCCCGGGTCTACGAGCAGTACTTC. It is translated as CASSLDEGPRVYEQYF.

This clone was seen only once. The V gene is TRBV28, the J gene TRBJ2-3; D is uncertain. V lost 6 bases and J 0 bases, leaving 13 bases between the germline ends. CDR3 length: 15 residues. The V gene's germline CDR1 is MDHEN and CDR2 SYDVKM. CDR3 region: CASSLVFLSTDTQYF. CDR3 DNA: TGTGCCAGCAGCCTTGTCTTCCTAAGCACAGATACGCAGTATTTT.

The CDR3 region is CASSYSRGGDQPQHF. For the CDR3, the DNA is TGTGCCAGCAGTTACTCGCGGGGGGGCGACCAGCCCCAGCATTTT. The rearrangement links TRBV6-6 to TRBJ1-5; D perhaps matches TRBD1 (6 bases). V was shortened by 0 bases and J by 7 bases, with 13 bases between the two germline ends. The CDR3 is 15 amino acids. From germline, CDR1 is MNHNY and CDR2 SVGAGI (reference sequence).

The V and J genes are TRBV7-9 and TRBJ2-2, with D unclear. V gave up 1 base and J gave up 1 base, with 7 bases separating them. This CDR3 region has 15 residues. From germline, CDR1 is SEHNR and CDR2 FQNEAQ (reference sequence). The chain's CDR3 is CASSLGGRNTGELFF. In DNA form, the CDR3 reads TGTGCCAGCAGCTTAGGAGGCAGGAACACCGGGGAGCTGTTTTTT.